The 19 T cell receptor beta chains below were found in one sample sequenced in a study of cytomegalovirus exposure and HLA in healthy donors. The PCR used 60 Vbeta and 13 Jbeta primers. Assay: immunoSEQ multiplex PCR; the TCRdb copy retains only in-frame clones and omits some. The table has 130,000 to 150,000 clones, around 78% seen once. Material: PBMCs. These TCRs come from a middle-aged man in good health and CMV-seropositive.

This rearrangement joins TRBV7-3 to TRBJ2-1; 8 bases are shared with TRBD2. The CDR3 loop spans 15 amino acids. V was pared by 5 bases and J by 3 bases, with 6 bases of the junction left unmatched. In germline, CDR1 is SGHTA, CDR2 FQGTGA. The CDR3 reads CASSQATSGYNEQFF. In DNA form, the CDR3 reads TGTGCCAGCAGCCAGGCTACTAGCGGCTACAATGAGCAGTTCTTC.

This clone was counted only a few times. The chain recombines TRBV7-9 with TRBJ2-7; D gene unclear. There are 13 residues in the CDR3. The germline gives CDR1 SEHNR, CDR2 FQNEAQ (reference sequence). Trimming stripped 5 bases from V and 3 bases from J, with 11 bases between. This CDR3 is CASSPRVGYEQYF. CDR3 coding DNA: TGTGCCAGCAGCCCCCGGGTTGGCTACGAGCAGTACTTC.

The V gene is TRBV21-1, the J gene TRBJ2-7; no DNA check was done on the table's D call, TRBD2. TRBV21-1 is a pseudogene. The CDR3 consists of 22 residues. CDR3 DNA sequence: TGTGCCAGCAGCCTAGACCGGTGGACCGGGTGGCAGGCGTCTAGCCATACCTACGAGCAGTACTTC. Translated, it gives CASSLDRWTGWQASSHTYEQYF.

This clone was counted only a few times. CDR3: CASSLGGRGAHNEQFF. CDR3 nucleotides: TGTGCCAGCAGCTTAGGGGGGAGGGGCGCACACAATGAGCAGTTCTTC. The gene calls are TRBV7-2 and TRBJ2-1, with TRBD2 matching 7 bases. The germline V gene has CDR1 SGHTA and CDR2 FQGNSA. The CDR3 sequence is 16 residues long. V lost 1 base and J lost 5; bases outside the gene matches: 8.

The chain links TRBV29-1 to TRBJ2-5; no clear D gene. Germline values: CDR1 SQVTM, CDR2 ANQGSEA. The CDR3 sequence is 13 residues long. Trimming shortened V by 2 bases and J by 1 base, and 8 bases separated the two germline ends. The CDR3 here is CSVEKSSQETQYF. The DNA for the CDR3 is TGCAGCGTTGAAAAGAGTTCCCAAGAGACCCAGTACTTC.

Here the CDR3 reads CASSQDRGDSYEQYF. CDR3 nucleotide sequence: TGTGCCAGCAGCCAAGACAGGGGTGATTCCTACGAGCAGTACTTC. V gene TRBV25-1 combines with J gene TRBJ2-7; the match to TRBD1 covers 8 bases. The CDR3 length is 15 residues. V lost 6 bases to trimming and J lost 1 base; unmatched junction nucleotides: 8. Per the germline V gene, CDR1 is MGHDK and CDR2 is SYGVNS.

The J gene is TRBJ1-3, the V gene TRBV6-4, with 7 bases that match TRBD1. The CDR3 sequence is 15 residues long. Germline trimming cut 4 bases from V and 7 bases from J; bases unmatched to any gene: 10. Germline V lookup: CDR1 MRHNA, CDR2 SNTAGT. The CDR3 loop is CASSGQGPSKNTIYF. CDR3 nucleotide sequence: TGTGCCAGCAGTGGACAGGGCCCCAGTAAGAACACCATATATTTT.

This chain joins TRBV25-1 and TRBJ1-2, with 7 nucleotides matching TRBD1. This CDR3 has 14 residues. V lost 6 bases and J lost 0; bases outside the gene matches: 4. Germline V gene lookup returns CDR1 MGHDK and CDR2 SYGVNS. The CDR3 protein is CASRRGTANYGYTF. The CDR3 DNA reads TGTGCCAGCAGGAGGGGGACAGCTAACTATGGCTACACCTTC.

This clone has a handful of counts. The gene calls are TRBV6-5 and TRBJ1-5; D possibly corresponds to TRBD1 (5 bases). Germline CDR1 MNHEY, CDR2 SVGAGI. This CDR3 has 14 residues. V lost 5 bases, J lost 7 bases, and 15 bases lay in between. The chain's CDR3 is CASSEGQGQQPQHF. As DNA, the CDR3 is TGTGCCAGCAGTGAAGGGCAGGGTCAACAGCCCCAGCATTTT.

The CDR3 protein is CASRTSGATYEQYF. As DNA, the CDR3 is TGTGCCAGCAGGACTAGCGGGGCCACCTACGAGCAGTACTTC. The chain has TRBV6-1 and TRBJ2-7; TRBD2 matches at 11 bases. CDR1 and CDR2 from the germline V gene are MNHNS and SASEGT. V trimming: 6 bases; J trimming: 2 bases; junction bases outside the gene matches: 3. CDR3 length: 14 amino acids.

The chain has TRBV28 and TRBJ2-5, with a possible D match to TRBD2 (5 bases). The ends were cut back, 5 bases at V and 0 bases at J, with 16 bases in the middle. Germline assignment: CDR1 MDHEN and CDR2 SYDVKM. CDR3 size: 16 residues. The CDR3: CASSDSTTGYQETQYF. The CDR3 nucleotides are TGTGCCAGCAGTGATAGTACGACGGGGTACCAAGAGACCCAGTACTTC.

The V and J genes are TRBV28 and TRBJ2-7; 10 bases are shared with TRBD1. The V gene end was trimmed by 5 bases and the J gene end by 0 bases; junction bases not matched to a gene: 7. This CDR3 has 16 residues. Germline CDR1 and CDR2: MDHEN and SYDVKM. CDR3 in DNA: TGTGCCAGCAGTGACCCCCGGGACAGGGGCTCCTACGAGCAGTACTTC. Amino acids: CASSDPRDRGSYEQYF. Full variable domain (missing parts from reference TRBV28 and TRBJ2-7): DVKVTQSSRYLVKRTGEKVFLECVQDMDHENMFWYRQDPGLGLRLIYFSYDVKMKEKGDIPEGYSVSREKKERFSLILESASTNQTSMYLCASSDPRDRGSYEQYFGPGTRLTVT.

The sample holds a few counts of this clone. The rearrangement links TRBV30 to TRBJ2-5; a possible D gene is TRBD2 (7 bases). Germline CDR1 GTSNPN, CDR2 SVGIG (reference sequence). The V end was cut by 4 bases, the J end by 0 bases, with 27 bases between. There are 19 residues in the CDR3. The CDR3: CAWKGGGKLTTEYQETQYF. CDR3 nucleotide sequence: TGTGCCTGGAAGGGAGGGGGGAAATTAACGACTGAGTACCAAGAGACCCAGTACTTC. The full variable domain, rest sourced from reference TRBV30 and TRBJ2-5, is SQTIHQWPATLVQPVGSPLSLECTVEGTSNPNLYWYRQAAGRGLQLLFYSVGIGQISSEVPQNLSASRPQDRQFILSSKKLLLSDSGFYLCAWKGGGKLTTEYQETQYFGPGTRLLVL.

The V gene is TRBV27, the J gene TRBJ2-1; 7 positions match TRBD2. Germline V lookup: CDR1 MNHEY, CDR2 SMNVEV (reference sequence). Unmatched junction bases numbered 11, after V lost 4 bases and J lost 8 bases. The CDR3 has 15 residues. CDR3: CASSSISAGDDEQFF. CDR3 nucleotides: TGTGCCAGCAGTTCCATCTCCGCGGGAGATGATGAGCAGTTCTTC.

The chain uses TRBV30 and TRBJ1-2; a weak D match, TRBD1 (5 bases). Germline V lookup: CDR1 GTSNPN, CDR2 SVGIG (reference sequence). This CDR3 has 12 amino acids. Trimming left V 1 base short and J 8 bases short, with 11 bases between. The CDR3 loop reads CAWSEIGAGYTF. In nucleotides, the CDR3 is TGTGCCTGGAGTGAGATAGGGGCAGGCTACACCTTC.

A remark on this clone: At one end, the junction sequence differs from germline, possibly due to a read error. The V call is TRBV7-9, the J call TRBJ1-5; 9 bases match TRBD1. This CDR3 is built from 16 residues. Germline loops: CDR1 SEHNR, CDR2 FQNEAQ (reference sequence). For the CDR3, the DNA is TGTTCCAGCAGCCGGACAGGGGATTATAGCAATCAGCCCCAGCATTTT. Protein sequence: CSSSRTGDYSNQPQHF.

The chain couples TRBV5-5 to TRBJ1-4, with TRBD1 matching over 7 bases. With V trimmed by 1 base and J by 5 bases, 5 bases remained unmatched. This CDR3 comprises 15 residues. Germline assignment: CDR1 SGHKS and CDR2 YYEKEE (reference sequence). CDR3 sequence reads: CASSLIDRENEKLFF. For the CDR3, the DNA is TGTGCCAGCAGCTTGATTGACAGGGAGAATGAAAAACTGTTTTTT.

The chain carries TRBV5-1 and TRBJ2-5, with 7 bases aligning to TRBD1. The CDR3 is 14 amino acids. The trim removed 7 bases at V and 4 bases at J, leaving 10 bases unmatched. The germline gives CDR1 SGHRS, CDR2 YFSETQ. CDR3 loop: CASQQTGDRETQYF. CDR3 sequence (DNA): TGCGCCAGCCAACAAACAGGGGATCGAGAGACCCAGTACTTC.

The chain links TRBV16 to TRBJ2-2; TRBD1 agrees at 9 bases. The J segment lost 15 bases and the V segment lost 6 bases, leaving 8 bases of the junction unmatched. CDR3 length equals 12 residues. The germline gives CDR1 KGHSY, CDR2 FQNENV. CDR3 coding DNA: TGTGCCAGCAGTCCCGACAGGGGGAAGATGTTTTTT. This codes for CASSPDRGKMFF.